This T cell receptor beta chain stems from a study of siplizumab effects on memory and regulatory T cells. V was pared by 0 bases and J by 5 bases, with 7 bases of the junction left unmatched. Germline assignment: CDR1 SGHRS and CDR2 YFSETQ. The CDR3 extends over 16 amino acids. Study observations and caveats: Proliferating CD4+ or CD8+ clones, roughly 75-96% of them, lacked an assignable naive or memory phenotype.

Comments on this clone: Its antigen remains unknown.

Assay used: immunoSEQ multiplex PCR; TCRdb lists only in-frame clones, some missing. The table has around 97,000 clones, 90% to 95% seen once; the top ten hold approximately 1.4%. Sequences were obtained from non-Treg CD4+ T cells sorted from blood. This chain links TRBV5-1 with TRBJ2-1, with TRBD2 matching over 8 bases. The source is a human donor in good health. The DNA for the CDR3 is TGCGCCAGCAGCTTGGTAGGGACTAGTCGTAACAATGAGCAGTTCTTC. It yields the protein CASSLVGTSRNNEQFF.